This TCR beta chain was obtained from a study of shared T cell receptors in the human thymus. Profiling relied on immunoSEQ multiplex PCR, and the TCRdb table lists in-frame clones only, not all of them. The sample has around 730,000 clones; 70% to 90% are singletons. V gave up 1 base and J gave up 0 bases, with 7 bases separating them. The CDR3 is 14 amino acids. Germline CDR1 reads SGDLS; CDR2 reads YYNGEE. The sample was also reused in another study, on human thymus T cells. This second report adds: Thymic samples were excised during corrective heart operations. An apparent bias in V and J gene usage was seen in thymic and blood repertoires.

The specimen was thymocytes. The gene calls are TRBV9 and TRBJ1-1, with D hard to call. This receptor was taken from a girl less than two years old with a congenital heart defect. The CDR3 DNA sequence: TGTGCCAGCAGCGTAACAGATTTGAACACTGAAGCTTTCTTT. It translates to CASSVTDLNTEAFF.